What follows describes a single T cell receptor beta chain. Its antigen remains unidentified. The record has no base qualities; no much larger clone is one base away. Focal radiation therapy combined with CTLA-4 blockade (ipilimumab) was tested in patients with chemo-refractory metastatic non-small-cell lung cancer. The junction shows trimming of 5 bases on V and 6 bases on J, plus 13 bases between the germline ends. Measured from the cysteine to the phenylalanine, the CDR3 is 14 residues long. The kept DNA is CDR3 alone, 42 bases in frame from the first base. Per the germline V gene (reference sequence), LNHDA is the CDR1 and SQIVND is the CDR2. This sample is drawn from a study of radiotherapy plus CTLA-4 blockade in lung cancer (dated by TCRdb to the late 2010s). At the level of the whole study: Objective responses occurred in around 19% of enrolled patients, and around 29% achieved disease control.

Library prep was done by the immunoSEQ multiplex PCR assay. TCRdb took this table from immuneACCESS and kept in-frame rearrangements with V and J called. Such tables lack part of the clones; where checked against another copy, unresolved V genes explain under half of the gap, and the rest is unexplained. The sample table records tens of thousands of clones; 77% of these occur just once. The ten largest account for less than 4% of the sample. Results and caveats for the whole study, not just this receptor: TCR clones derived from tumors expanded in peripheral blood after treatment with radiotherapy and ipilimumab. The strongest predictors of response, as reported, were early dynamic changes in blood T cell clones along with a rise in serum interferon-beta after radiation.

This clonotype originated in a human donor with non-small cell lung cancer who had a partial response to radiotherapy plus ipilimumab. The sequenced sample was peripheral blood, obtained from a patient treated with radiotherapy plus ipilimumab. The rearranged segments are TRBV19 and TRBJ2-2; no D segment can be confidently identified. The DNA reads TGTGCCAGTAGTCTAGTCCACCTAGCCGGGGAGCTGTTTTTT. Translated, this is CASSLVHLAGELFF.